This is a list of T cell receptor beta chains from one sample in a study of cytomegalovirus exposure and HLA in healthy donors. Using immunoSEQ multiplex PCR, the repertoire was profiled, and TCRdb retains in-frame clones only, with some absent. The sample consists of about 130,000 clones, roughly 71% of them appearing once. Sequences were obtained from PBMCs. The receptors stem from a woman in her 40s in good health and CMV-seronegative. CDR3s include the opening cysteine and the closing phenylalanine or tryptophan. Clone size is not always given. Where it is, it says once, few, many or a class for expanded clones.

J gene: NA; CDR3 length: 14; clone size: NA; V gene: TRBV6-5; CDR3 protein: CASSSGTGKIEQYF
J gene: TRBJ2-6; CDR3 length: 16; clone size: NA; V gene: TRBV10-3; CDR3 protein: CATRRGKNSGANVLTF
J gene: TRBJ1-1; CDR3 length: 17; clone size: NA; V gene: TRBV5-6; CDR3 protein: CASSPRAGGEIYPEAFF
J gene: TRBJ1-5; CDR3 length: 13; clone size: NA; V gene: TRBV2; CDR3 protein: CASNLEKYKPQHF
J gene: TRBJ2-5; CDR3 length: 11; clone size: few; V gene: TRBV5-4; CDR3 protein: CASSLAETQYF
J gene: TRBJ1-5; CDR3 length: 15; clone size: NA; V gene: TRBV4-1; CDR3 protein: CASSQLGGLRQPQHF
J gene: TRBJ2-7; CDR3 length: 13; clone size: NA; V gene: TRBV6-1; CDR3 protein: CASWTGVTYEQYF
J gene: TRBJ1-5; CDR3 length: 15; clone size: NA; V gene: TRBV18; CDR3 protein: CASSPRGVSNQPQHF
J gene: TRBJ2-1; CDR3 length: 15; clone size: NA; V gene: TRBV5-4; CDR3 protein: CASSRGLAEYNEQFF
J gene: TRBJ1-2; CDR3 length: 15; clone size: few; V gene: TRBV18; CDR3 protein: CASSQSGRGLDGYTF
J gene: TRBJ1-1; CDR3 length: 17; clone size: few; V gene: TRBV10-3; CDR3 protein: CAIGGFWGGVGNTEAFF
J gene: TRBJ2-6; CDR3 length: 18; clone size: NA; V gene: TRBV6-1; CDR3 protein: CASSEALRTGSGANVLTF
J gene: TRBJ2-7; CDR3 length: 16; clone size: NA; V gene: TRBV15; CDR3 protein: CATSRDGQGKSYEQYF
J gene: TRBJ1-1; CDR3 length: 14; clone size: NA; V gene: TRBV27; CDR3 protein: CASSLRGAGFEAFF
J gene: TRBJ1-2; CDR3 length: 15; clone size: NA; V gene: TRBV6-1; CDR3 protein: CASSEAPDSPHGYTF
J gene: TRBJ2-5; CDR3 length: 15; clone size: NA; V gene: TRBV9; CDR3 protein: CASSVGTASQETQYF
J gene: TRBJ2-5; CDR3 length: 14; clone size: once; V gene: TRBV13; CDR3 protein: CASSLPRERETQYF
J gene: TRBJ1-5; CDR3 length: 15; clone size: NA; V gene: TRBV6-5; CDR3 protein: CASSYGGDSNQPQHF
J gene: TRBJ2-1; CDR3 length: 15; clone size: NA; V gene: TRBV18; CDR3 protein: CASSPPGQGMNEQFF
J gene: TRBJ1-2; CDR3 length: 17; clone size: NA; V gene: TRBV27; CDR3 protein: CASKATSPGARNYGYTF
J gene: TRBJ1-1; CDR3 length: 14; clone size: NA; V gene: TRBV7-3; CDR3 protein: CASSLSELGPDTFF
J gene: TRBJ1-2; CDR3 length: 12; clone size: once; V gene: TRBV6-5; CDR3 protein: CASSLQQGLVTF
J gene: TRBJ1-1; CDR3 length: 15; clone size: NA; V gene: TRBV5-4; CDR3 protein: CASSLAGGSNTEAFF
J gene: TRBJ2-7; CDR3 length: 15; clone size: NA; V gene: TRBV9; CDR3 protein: CASSHGQRITYEQYF
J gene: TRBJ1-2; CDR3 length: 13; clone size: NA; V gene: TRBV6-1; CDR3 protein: CASSEGRYRGYTF
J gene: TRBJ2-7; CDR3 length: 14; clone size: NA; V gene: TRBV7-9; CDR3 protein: CASSPPSGGYEQYF
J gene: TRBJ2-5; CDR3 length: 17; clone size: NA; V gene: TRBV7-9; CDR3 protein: CASSTPRQGLYQETQYF
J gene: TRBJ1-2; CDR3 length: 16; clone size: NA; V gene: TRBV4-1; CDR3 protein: CASSPGDRQGFYGYTF
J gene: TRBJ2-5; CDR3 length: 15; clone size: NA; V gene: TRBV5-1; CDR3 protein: CASSPFAGGVETQYF
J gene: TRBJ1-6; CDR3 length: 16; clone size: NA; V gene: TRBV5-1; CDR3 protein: CASSLVEGSYNSPLHF
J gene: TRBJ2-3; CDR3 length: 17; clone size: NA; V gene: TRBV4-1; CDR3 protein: CASSQVGGRGVTDTQYF
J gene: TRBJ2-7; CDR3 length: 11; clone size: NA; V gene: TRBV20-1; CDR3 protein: CSALTGHEQYF
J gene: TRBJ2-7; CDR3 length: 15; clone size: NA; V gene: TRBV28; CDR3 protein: CASLNEEGSSYEQYF
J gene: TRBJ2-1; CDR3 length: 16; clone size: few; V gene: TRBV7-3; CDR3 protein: CASSLRGTGDYNEQFF
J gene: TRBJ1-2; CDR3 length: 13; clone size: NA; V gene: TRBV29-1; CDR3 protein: CSADEGGTRGYTF
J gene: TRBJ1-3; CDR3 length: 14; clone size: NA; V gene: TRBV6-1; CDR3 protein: CASSEGDSGNTIYF
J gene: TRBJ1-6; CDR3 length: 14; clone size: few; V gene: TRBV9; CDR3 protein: CASSMSSYNSPLHF
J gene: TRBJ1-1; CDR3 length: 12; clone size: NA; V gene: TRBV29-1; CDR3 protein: CSVERGGGEAFF
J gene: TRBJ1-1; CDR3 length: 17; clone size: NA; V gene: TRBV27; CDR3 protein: CASSLSMDTGWIGEAFF
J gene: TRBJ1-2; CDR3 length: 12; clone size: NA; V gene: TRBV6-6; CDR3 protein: CASTNLDYGYTF
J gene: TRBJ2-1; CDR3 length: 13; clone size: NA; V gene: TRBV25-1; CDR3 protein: CASSVPGKDEQFF
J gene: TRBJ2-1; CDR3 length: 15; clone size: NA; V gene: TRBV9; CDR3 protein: CASSVVPGGYNEQFF
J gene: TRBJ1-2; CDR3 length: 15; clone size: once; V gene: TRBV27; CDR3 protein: CASSPVRGKGWGYTF
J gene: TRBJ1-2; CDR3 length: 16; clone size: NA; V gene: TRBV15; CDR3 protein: CATSSAGTTLNYGYTF
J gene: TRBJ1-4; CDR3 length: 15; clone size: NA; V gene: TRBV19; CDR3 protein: CASSVPRAANEKLFF
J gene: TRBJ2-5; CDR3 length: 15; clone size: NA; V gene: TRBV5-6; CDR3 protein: CASSFWGLHQETQYF
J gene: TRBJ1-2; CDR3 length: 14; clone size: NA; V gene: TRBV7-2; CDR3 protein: CASSLGRQAYGYTF
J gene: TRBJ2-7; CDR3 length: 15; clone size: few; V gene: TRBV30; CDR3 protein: CAWDPGWGERYEQYF
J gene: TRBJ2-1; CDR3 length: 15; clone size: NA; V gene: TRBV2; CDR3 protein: CASMRRGSSYNEQFF
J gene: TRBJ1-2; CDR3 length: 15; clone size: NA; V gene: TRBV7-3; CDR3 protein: CASSPGTGNSYGYTF
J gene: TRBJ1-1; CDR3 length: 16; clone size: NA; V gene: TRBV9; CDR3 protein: CASSVESYRPNTEAFF
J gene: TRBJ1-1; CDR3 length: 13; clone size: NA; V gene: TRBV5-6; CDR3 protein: CASTRTMNTEAFF
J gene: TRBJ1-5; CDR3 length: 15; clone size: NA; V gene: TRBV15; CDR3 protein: CATSRDGGVNQPQHF
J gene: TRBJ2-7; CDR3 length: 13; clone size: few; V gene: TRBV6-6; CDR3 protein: CASGGRGQGGQYF
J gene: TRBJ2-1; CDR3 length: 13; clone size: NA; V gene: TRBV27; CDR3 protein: CASSWGYRNEQFF
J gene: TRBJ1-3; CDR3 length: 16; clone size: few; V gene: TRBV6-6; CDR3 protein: CASSYGDRGNRNTIYF
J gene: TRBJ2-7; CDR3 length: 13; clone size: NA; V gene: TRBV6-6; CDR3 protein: CASKTGGEYEQYF